The clone carrying this T cell receptor beta chain appeared a few times. The antigen remains undetermined. The second PCR ran about 6 to 11 cycles with a sample-barcoded 5' primer and J-beta primers. All cDNA molecules were each tagged by a template-switch adaptor with 12 random nucleotides. All samples gave at least 2.5 million CDR3-containing paired-end reads. TCRdb used MiXCR to reprocess the 5' RACE reads, holding one entry per CDR3 protein. This sample yields about 1.5 million distinct CDR3 sequences, of which about 42% are seen a single time; just over 4% belongs to the top ten. The sample is drawn from a study of blood T cells in healthy people across ages. PBMCs, at least 7 million per sample, were isolated. Regarding the study as a whole: Per million T cells, the diversity of TCR beta decreased roughly linearly as age advanced.

Trimming took 0 bases from V and 3 from J, leaving 9 bases between them. The CDR3 sequence is 14 residues long. Germline V gene sequence: CDR1 LGHNA, CDR2 YSLEER. V is TRBV4-3 and J is TRBJ2-7; D is uncertain. The TCR was taken from a woman between 18 and 30 years old in good health. Sequencing input: blood. CDR3 coding DNA: TGCGCCAGCAGCCAAGAAAACGCTATCTACGAGCAGTACTTC. Amino acids: CASSQENAIYEQYF.